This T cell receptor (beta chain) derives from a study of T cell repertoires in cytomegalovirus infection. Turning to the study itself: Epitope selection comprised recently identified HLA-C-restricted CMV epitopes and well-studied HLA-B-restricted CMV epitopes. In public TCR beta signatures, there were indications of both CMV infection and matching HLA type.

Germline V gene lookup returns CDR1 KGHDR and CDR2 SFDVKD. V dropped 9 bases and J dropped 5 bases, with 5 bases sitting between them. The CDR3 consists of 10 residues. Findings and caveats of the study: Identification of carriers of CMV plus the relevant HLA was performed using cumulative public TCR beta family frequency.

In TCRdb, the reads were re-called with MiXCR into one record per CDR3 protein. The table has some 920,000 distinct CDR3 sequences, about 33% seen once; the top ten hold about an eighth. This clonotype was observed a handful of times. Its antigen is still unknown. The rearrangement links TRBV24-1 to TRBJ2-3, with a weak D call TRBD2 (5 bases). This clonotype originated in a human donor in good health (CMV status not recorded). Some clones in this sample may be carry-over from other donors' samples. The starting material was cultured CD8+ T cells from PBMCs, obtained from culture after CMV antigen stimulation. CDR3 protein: CATEGDTQYF. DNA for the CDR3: TGTGCCACCGAGGGAGATACGCAGTATTTT.